The entry below gives a single T cell receptor beta chain sequence along with its context. TCRbeta library preparation incorporated unique molecular identifiers. Via MiXCR, TCRdb re-called the PCR reads, giving one row per CDR3 protein. Seen here are approximately 510,000 distinct CDR3 sequences, about 17% observed once, and the top ten hold 3.3%. V gave up 0 bases and J gave up 0 bases, with 12 bases separating them. This CDR3 region has 16 residues. Per germline, CDR1 SGHTS and CDR2 YDEGEE. The data belong to a study of T-cell reconstitution after alpha-beta-depleted transplantation in children. This TCR was recovered from a human donor who donated a stem cell graft to a child with acute lymphoblastic leukemia. This chain joins TRBV5-8 and TRBJ2-5; D tentatively reads TRBD1 or TRBD2 (6 bases each). The source was PBMCs from the stem cell graft donor, collected from the stem cell graft. In DNA form, the CDR3 reads TGTGCCAGCAGCTTGGGAGGGGGGACTTACCAAGAGACCCAGTACTTC. Protein: CASSLGGGTYQETQYF.